These 26 T cell receptor beta chains originate from one sample sequenced in a study of cytomegalovirus exposure and HLA in healthy donors. Using immunoSEQ multiplex PCR, the repertoire was profiled, and TCRdb retains in-frame clones only, with some absent. The sample lists over 90,000 clones; about 94% were seen once. The sample taken for sequencing was PBMCs. These TCRs come from a woman aged 18-30 years in good health and CMV-seronegative.

The V and J genes are TRBV5-4 and TRBJ2-3; D unresolved. This CDR3 contains 14 residues. V shed 6 bases and J shed 0 bases, with 11 bases lying between them. Germline CDR1 SGHNT, CDR2 YYREEE (reference sequence). CDR3 amino acids: CASMGQTSTDTQYF. CDR3 bases: TGTGCCAGCATGGGCCAAACTAGCACAGATACGCAGTATTTT.

The chain uses TRBV4-1 and TRBJ1-5; perhaps TRBD1 as D (5 bases). Germline values: CDR1 MGHRA, CDR2 YSYEKL. Trimming cost V 4 bases and J 6 bases, with 13 bases left between them. This CDR3 is built from 14 residues. CDR3 amino acids: CASSRGGLGQPQHF. The CDR3 DNA follows: TGCGCCAGCAGCCGCGGGGGTCTGGGTCAGCCCCAGCATTTT.

This rearrangement joins TRBV18 to TRBJ2-1; 7 nucleotides match TRBD2. The V and J ends lost 2 bases and 6 bases, in that order; junction bases with no gene match: 4. The CDR3 spans 14 residues. Germline CDR1 is KGHSH and CDR2 is LQKENI. The CDR3 protein is CASSPRRESNEQFF. CDR3 nucleotide sequence: TGTGCCAGCTCACCAAGGCGGGAGAGCAATGAGCAGTTCTTC.

This chain uses TRBV19 with TRBJ2-7; TRBD2 might be the D (6 bases). The V end was cut by 0 bases, the J end by 12 bases, with 15 bases between. The germline V gene encodes CDR1 LNHDA and CDR2 SQIVND (reference sequence). The CDR3 totals 13 residues. The DNA of the CDR3 is TGTGCCAGTAGTATAGATGGGGGGACGGGTTGGTACTTC. Protein product: CASSIDGGTGWYF.

In this sample, this clone turned up once. This chain uses TRBV2 with TRBJ2-3, with D unclear. The CDR3 length is 15 residues. The germline gives CDR1 SNHLY, CDR2 FYNNEI. V was cut by 8 bases and J by 2 bases, with 17 bases left in between. The CDR3 loop is CASSQSPGDTDTQYF. The CDR3 nucleotides are TGTGCCAGCTCCCAATCCCCGGGTGACACAGATACGCAGTATTTT.

This clone was recorded only once. The chain employs TRBV5-1 and TRBJ2-5; 10 bases are a match to TRBD2. The CDR3 extends over 16 amino acids. Trimming removed 3 bases from V and 1 base from J; junction bases left unmatched: 6. The germline gives CDR1 SGHRS, CDR2 YFSETQ. CDR3 DNA sequence: TGCGCCAGCAGCTACTCTAGCGGGGGCCTCCAAGAGACCCAGTACTTC. Encoded protein: CASSYSSGGLQETQYF.

The CDR3 loop reads CASSPPTGAYEQYF. As DNA, the CDR3 is TGTGCCAGCAGCCCCCCTACAGGGGCCTACGAGCAGTACTTC. The rearrangement uses TRBV5-8 and TRBJ2-7, with TRBD1 matching over 7 bases. Trimming at V came to 4 bases and at J to 2 bases, leaving 6 bases not matched to a gene. CDR1 SGHTS and CDR2 YDEGEE come from the germline V gene. The CDR3 runs 14 residues.

DNA of the CDR3: TGTGCCAGCGGGGCAGTCAACCTGAACACTGAAGCTTTCTTT. It encodes CASGAVNLNTEAFF. This chain links TRBV7-8 with TRBJ1-1; a possible D gene is TRBD1 (5 bases). The CDR3 totals 14 residues. Between the trimmed V and J ends, which lost 8 bases and 0 bases, there was a span of 13 bases. CDR1 SGHVS and CDR2 FQNEAQ come from the germline V gene.

This chain joins TRBV6-4 and TRBJ2-1, with 7 positions matching TRBD2. The CDR3 has 14 amino acids. Germline trimming cut 3 bases from V and 8 bases from J; bases unmatched to any gene: 7. Germline V gene lookup returns CDR1 MRHNA and CDR2 SNTAGT. The chain's CDR3 is CASSEAGSSHEQFF. In DNA form, the CDR3 reads TGTGCCAGCAGTGAAGCGGGAAGTTCACATGAGCAGTTCTTC.

The CDR3 region has the DNA TGTGCCAGCAGCATAGACACTAGCACAGATACGCAGTATTTT. It encodes CASSIDTSTDTQYF. The gene calls are TRBV5-4 and TRBJ2-3; D unresolved. V dropped 4 bases and J dropped 0 bases, with 9 bases sitting between them. The CDR3 contains 14 residues. Per the germline V gene, CDR1 is SGHNT and CDR2 is YYREEE (reference sequence).

The chain employs TRBV27 and TRBJ1-1, with 11 bases aligning to TRBD1. The V gene's germline CDR1 is MNHEY and CDR2 SMNVEV (reference sequence). The CDR3 has 16 amino acids. Trimming cost V 2 bases and J 3 bases; bases outside gene matches: 5. CDR3: CASSLRTGGEDTEAFF. The CDR3 DNA is TGTGCCAGCAGTTTAAGGACAGGGGGCGAGGACACTGAAGCTTTCTTT.

This rearrangement joins TRBV9 to TRBJ2-1, with 9 positions matching TRBD1. The CDR3 sequence is 14 residues long. In germline, CDR1 is SGDLS, CDR2 YYNGEE. The V gene end was trimmed by 4 bases and the J gene end by 7 bases; junction bases not matched to a gene: 6. The CDR3 is CASSSNRGPNEQFF. CDR3 coding DNA: TGTGCCAGCAGCTCAAACAGGGGGCCGAATGAGCAGTTCTTC.

The chain recombines TRBV10-3 with TRBJ1-4; D not resolved. The CDR3 loop spans 13 amino acids. Germline assignment: CDR1 ENHRY and CDR2 SYGVKD. Between the trimmed V and J ends, which lost 2 bases and 4 bases, there was a span of 5 bases. The CDR3 loop is CAISESLNEKLFF. The CDR3 region has the DNA TGTGCCATCAGTGAGAGCCTTAATGAAAAACTGTTTTTT.

The chain uses TRBV18 and TRBJ1-2; 8 nucleotides match TRBD1. This CDR3 is 14 amino acids long. The junction had 7 bases not matched to a gene; V was cut back by 5 bases and J by 5 bases. Per germline, CDR1 KGHSH and CDR2 LQKENI. The CDR3 DNA follows: TGTGCCAGCTCAACGCAGGGGGCTGGGTATGGCTACACCTTC. The encoded protein is CASSTQGAGYGYTF.

This chain connects TRBV11-3 to TRBJ2-1; 11 bases fit TRBD2. Trimming removed 5 bases from V and 14 bases from J; junction bases left unmatched: 14. CDR3 length: 15 residues. Germline V gives CDR1 SGHNT, CDR2 YENEEA. CDR3 in DNA: TGTGCCAGCAGCCCGACTAGCGGGGAGATCCGGGGAAAGTTCTTC. This sequence encodes CASSPTSGEIRGKFF.

J is TRBJ2-3 and V is TRBV7-9; D gene unclear. V was trimmed by 5 bases and J by 1 base, leaving 13 bases between them. Germline loops: CDR1 SEHNR, CDR2 FQNEAQ (reference sequence). This CDR3 is built from 15 residues. Written as DNA, the CDR3 is TGTGCCAGCAGCCGCACAGCTCTGGGCACAGATACGCAGTATTTT. This encodes CASSRTALGTDTQYF.

The chain combines TRBV5-1 with TRBJ2-5; 11 positions match TRBD2. Germline V lookup: CDR1 SGHRS, CDR2 YFSETQ. V shed 8 bases and J 5 bases; nucleotides not matched to a gene: 11. CDR3 length equals 15 residues. CDR3 residues: CASSTTSGMGETQYF. The DNA of the CDR3 is TGCGCCAGTTCCACGACTAGCGGGATGGGGGAGACCCAGTACTTC. The full variable domain, its missing parts supplied by reference TRBV5-1 and TRBJ2-5, is KAGVTQTPRYLIKTRGQQVTLSCSPISGHRSVSWYQQTPGQGLQFLFEYFSETQRNKGNFPGRFSGRQFSNSRSEMNVSTLELGDSALYLCASSTTSGMGETQYFGPGTRLLVL.

The V call is TRBV5-6, the J call TRBJ2-1; 12 positions match TRBD2. CDR1 and CDR2 from the germline V gene are SGHDT and YYEEEE. This CDR3 is 14 amino acids long. V lost 4 bases and J lost 6; bases outside the gene matches: 2. The CDR3 here is CASSLLAGGNEQFF. In nucleotides, the CDR3 is TGTGCCAGCAGCCTACTAGCGGGGGGCAATGAGCAGTTCTTC.

This chain uses TRBV5-6 with TRBJ2-1; TRBD2 aligns across 14 bases. The trim removed 5 bases at V and 12 bases at J, leaving 16 bases unmatched. CDR1 and CDR2 (germline): SGHDT, YYEEEE. This CDR3 has 17 residues. The DNA of the CDR3 is TGTGCCAGCAGTCAAGAAACGGGACTAGCGGGAGTGAAGTGGCAGTTCTTC. This sequence encodes CASSQETGLAGVKWQFF.

The V gene is TRBV6-6, the J gene TRBJ1-4; D perhaps matches TRBD1 (6 bases). V lost 5 bases and J lost 0, with 13 bases in between. This CDR3 spans 16 amino acids. Germline V gene data show CDR1 as MNHNY and CDR2 as SVGAGI (reference sequence). The CDR3 DNA reads as TGTGCCAGCAGTCCCTTGACAGGACCAACTAATGAAAAACTGTTTTTT. Protein: CASSPLTGPTNEKLFF.

The chain's CDR3 is CASSVTGGETQYF. CDR3 in DNA: TGTGCCAGTAGTGTTACAGGGGGAGAGACCCAGTACTTC. This chain links TRBV19 with TRBJ2-5, with 8 nucleotides matching TRBD1. V gave up 5 bases and J gave up 4 bases; unmatched junction bases: 3. The CDR3 is 13 amino acids. Germline CDR1 and CDR2: LNHDA and SQIVND (reference sequence).

This clone was seen only once. The genes are TRBV9 and TRBJ2-3; a possible D gene is TRBD1 (6 bases). V was pared by 0 bases and J by 6 bases, with 11 bases between. Germline V lookup: CDR1 SGDLS, CDR2 YYNGEE. This CDR3 spans 14 amino acids. This chain's CDR3 is CASSVARTEDTQYF. The CDR3 DNA sequence: TGTGCCAGCAGCGTAGCCCGGACAGAGGATACGCAGTATTTT.

The chain links TRBV5-4 to TRBJ1-2, with D uncertain. V lost 0 bases, J lost 8 bases, and 17 bases lay in between. Germline lookup yields CDR1 SGHNT and CDR2 YYREEE (reference sequence). The CDR3 contains 15 residues. The CDR3 DNA follows: TGTGCCAGCAGCTTGGGTCCCCGGCAGATTAGCGGCTACACCTTC. This codes for CASSLGPRQISGYTF. Full variable domain (rest looked up from reference TRBV5-4 and TRBJ1-2): ETGVTQSPTHLIKTRGQQVTLRCSSQSGHNTVSWYQQALGQGPQFIFQYYREEENGRGNFPPRFSGLQFPNYSSELNVNALELDDSALYLCASSLGPRQISGYTFGSGTRLTVV.

The rearrangement joins TRBV6-1 to TRBJ1-1; D unclear. The length of the CDR3 is 13 residues. Trimming cost V 6 bases and J 3 bases, with 11 bases left between them. Germline V gives CDR1 MNHNS, CDR2 SASEGT. CDR3 in DNA: TGTGCCAGCAGGGAGGGTTCCGACACTGAAGCTTTCTTT. Amino acids: CASREGSDTEAFF.

The rearrangement links TRBV14 to TRBJ2-1, with 8 bases fitting TRBD2. CDR3 length: 13 amino acids. The J segment lost 13 bases and the V segment lost 1 base, leaving 6 bases of the junction unmatched. Germline CDR1 and CDR2: SGHDN and FVKESK. CDR3 in DNA: TGTGCCAGCAGCCAAGGTTTAGGACTAGCACAGTTCTTC. Protein product: CASSQGLGLAQFF.

This clone was recorded only once. Here the CDR3 reads CASSFQDGSGDGYTF. The CDR3 DNA reads TGTGCCAGCAGCTTTCAAGATGGTTCCGGGGATGGCTACACCTTC. The genes are TRBV11-3 and TRBJ1-2; D call uncertain. V was clipped by 3 bases and J by 6 bases, with 17 bases between them. This CDR3 region has 15 residues. Germline CDR1 is SGHNT and CDR2 is YENEEA. The variable domain in full, with the rest retrieved from reference TRBV11-3 and TRBJ1-2, is EAGVVQSPRYKIIEKKQPVAFWCNPISGHNTLYWYLQNLGQGPELLIRYENEEAVDDSQLPKDRFSAERLKGVDSTLKIQPAELGDSAVYLCASSFQDGSGDGYTFGSGTRLTVV.